Listed below are T cell receptor beta chains from one sample, sequenced in a study of blood T cells in healthy people across ages. TCRdb fed the 5' RACE reads into MiXCR, producing one record per CDR3 protein. The data contain 500,000 to 550,000 distinct CDR3 sequences, 24% of them singletons. These data were likewise used in another study, on T cells of mothers and their children.

Sequencing was done on a sample of blood. The source of these receptors is a boy aged 10-17 years in good health. CDR3s include the opening cysteine and the closing phenylalanine or tryptophan. A D gene is named only where the DNA matches it firmly. Some rows have no size entry. The others give once, few or many, or a class for an expanded clone.

CDR3aa: CASSAAVAKNIQYF
CDR3nt: TGTGCCAGCAGCGCTGCCGTAGCCAAAAACATTCAGTACTTC
d_gene: -
j_gene: TRBJ2-4
abundance: few
v_gene: TRBV7-2

CDR3aa: CSARGGASYNEQFF
CDR3nt: TGCAGTGCTAGAGGGGGAGCGTCCTACAATGAGCAGTTCTTC
d_gene: -
j_gene: TRBJ2-1
abundance: -
v_gene: TRBV20-1

CDR3aa: CSANTWDSQNEQFF
CDR3nt: TGCAGTGCTAATACATGGGACAGCCAAAATGAGCAGTTCTTC
d_gene: TRBD1
j_gene: TRBJ2-1
abundance: -
v_gene: TRBV20-1

CDR3aa: CASSESYTDTQYF
CDR3nt: TGTGCCAGCAGTGAGTCGTACACAGATACGCAGTATTTT
d_gene: -
j_gene: TRBJ2-3
abundance: few
v_gene: TRBV6-4

CDR3aa: CASSHREGKPGELFF
CDR3nt: TGTGCCAGCAGTCACAGGGAGGGGAAACCCGGGGAGCTGTTTTTT
d_gene: -
j_gene: TRBJ2-2
abundance: -
v_gene: TRBV12-3/TRBV12-4

CDR3aa: CASTRAGGLDTQYF
CDR3nt: TGTGCCAGCACTCGAGCGGGGGGGCTAGATACGCAGTATTTT
d_gene: TRBD2
j_gene: TRBJ2-3
abundance: -
v_gene: TRBV6-2/TRBV6-3

CDR3aa: CASSPTGGDSPLHF
CDR3nt: TGTGCCAGCTCCCCGACAGGGGGCGATTCACCCCTCCACTTT
d_gene: TRBD1
j_gene: TRBJ1-6
abundance: few
v_gene: TRBV18

CDR3aa: CASSLRDRGPSETQYF
CDR3nt: TGCGCCAGCAGCTTGCGGGACAGGGGGCCGTCCGAGACCCAGTACTTC
d_gene: TRBD1
j_gene: TRBJ2-5
abundance: few
v_gene: TRBV5-1

CDR3aa: CASTGNGEAFF
CDR3nt: TGTGCCAGCACGGGAAATGGTGAAGCTTTCTTT
d_gene: -
j_gene: TRBJ1-1
abundance: few
v_gene: TRBV28

CDR3aa: CASSLREGTEAFF
CDR3nt: TGTGCCAGCAGTCTAAGAGAGGGCACTGAAGCTTTCTTT
d_gene: -
j_gene: TRBJ1-1
abundance: -
v_gene: TRBV6-5

CDR3aa: CASSLRRTAPDTYEQYF
CDR3nt: TGTGCCAGCAGCTTACGTCGGACGGCCCCTGATACCTACGAGCAGTACTTC
d_gene: -
j_gene: TRBJ2-7
abundance: few
v_gene: TRBV7-8

CDR3aa: CASSLSTGTDTQYF
CDR3nt: TGTGCCAGCAGCTTATCGACAGGCACAGATACGCAGTATTTT
d_gene: -
j_gene: TRBJ2-3
abundance: -
v_gene: TRBV27

CDR3aa: CSARDPDSVYGYTF
CDR3nt: TGCAGTGCTAGAGATCCGGACAGCGTCTATGGCTACACCTTC
d_gene: -
j_gene: TRBJ1-2
abundance: -
v_gene: TRBV20-1

CDR3aa: CASSRPGYGYTF
CDR3nt: TGTGCCAGCAGCCGCCCCGGCTATGGCTACACCTTC
d_gene: -
j_gene: TRBJ1-2
abundance: few
v_gene: TRBV14

CDR3aa: CASSPAGEAKNIQYF
CDR3nt: TGTGCCAGCAGCCCGGCGGGGGAAGCCAAAAACATTCAGTACTTC
d_gene: TRBD2
j_gene: TRBJ2-4
abundance: few
v_gene: TRBV7-2

CDR3aa: CSAIGGNTEAFF
CDR3nt: TGCAGTGCTATCGGGGGGAACACTGAAGCTTTCTTT
d_gene: -
j_gene: TRBJ1-1
abundance: -
v_gene: TRBV20-1

CDR3aa: CATSDPRTGGFGYTF
CDR3nt: TGTGCCACCAGTGACCCACGGACAGGGGGCTTCGGGTACACCTTC
d_gene: TRBD1
j_gene: TRBJ1-2
abundance: -
v_gene: TRBV24-1

CDR3aa: CASSQRAGGGRQFF
CDR3nt: TGTGCCAGCAGCCAAAGGGCGGGAGGAGGAAGGCAGTTCTTC
d_gene: TRBD2
j_gene: TRBJ2-1
abundance: -
v_gene: TRBV9

CDR3aa: CAISGGTGAYEQYF
CDR3nt: TGTGCCATCAGTGGGGGGACAGGGGCCTACGAGCAGTACTTC
d_gene: TRBD1
j_gene: TRBJ2-7
abundance: -
v_gene: TRBV10-3

CDR3aa: CVSSLSRNQPQHF
CDR3nt: TGTGTCAGCAGTCTCAGCAGGAATCAGCCCCAGCATTTT
d_gene: -
j_gene: TRBJ1-5
abundance: -
v_gene: TRBV5-5